The 17 T cell receptor beta chains below were found in one sample sequenced in a study of CD8 T cells in Susac syndrome. With random hexamers, reverse transcription was performed on roughly 0.45 to 1 ug of RNA. TCRdb analysed the immunoSEQ multiplex PCR reads with MiXCR anew, one entry per CDR3 protein. The top ten hold about 0.25% of the sample, which has approximately 70,000 distinct CDR3 sequences, 95% seen once. The sample consisted of CD8+ T cells from PBMCs. The receptors originated from a human donor in good health.

The rearrangement joins TRBV6-5 to TRBJ2-2; D call uncertain. Germline CDR1 reads MNHEY; CDR2 reads SVGAGI. The CDR3 covers 14 residues. Trimming cost V 2 bases and J 4 bases, with 8 bases left between them. The CDR3 DNA sequence: TGTGCCAGCAGTTACCGGTACCCCACCGGGGAGCTGTTTTTT. Translation gives CASSYRYPTGELFF.

The chain combines TRBV7-2 with TRBJ1-2; TRBD1 agrees at 7 bases. J gave up 8 bases and V 6 bases, and 9 bases lay outside the gene matches. Germline lookup yields CDR1 SGHTA and CDR2 FQGNSA. The CDR3 covers 13 residues. CDR3: CASRGQGDKGYTF. The CDR3 DNA reads TGTGCCAGCAGGGGGCAGGGGGATAAAGGCTACACCTTC.

This chain uses TRBV6-6 with TRBJ1-5; possible D gene TRBD1, 5 bases. From germline, CDR1 is MNHNY and CDR2 SVGAGI (reference sequence). The CDR3 is 15 amino acids. V gave up 6 bases and J gave up 7 bases, with 19 bases separating them. The CDR3 DNA is TGTGCCAGCAGCGACCGGGGCTTCGAGAACCAGCCCCAGCATTTT. Its protein is CASSDRGFENQPQHF.

The chain has TRBV13 and TRBJ2-3, with TRBD1 matching 7 bases. V shed 5 bases and J 6 bases; nucleotides not matched to a gene: 5. The germline V gene has CDR1 PRHDT and CDR2 FYEKMQ (reference sequence). The CDR3 has 13 residues. The CDR3 sequence is CASSNRGKDTQYF. The CDR3 DNA follows: TGTGCCAGCAGCAACAGGGGTAAGGATACGCAGTATTTT.

This sequence joins TRBV19 and TRBJ2-1; TRBD2 aligns across 10 bases. Trimming cost V 6 bases and J 8 bases; bases outside gene matches: 4. Germline lookup yields CDR1 LNHDA and CDR2 SQIVND (reference sequence). The CDR3 runs 13 residues. CDR3 in amino acids: CASRASGGDEQFF. CDR3 bases: TGTGCCAGTAGGGCTAGCGGGGGCGATGAGCAGTTCTTC.

This chain uses TRBV7-9 with TRBJ1-2, with D tentatively TRBD1 (5 bases). V dropped 2 bases and J dropped 8 bases, with 12 bases sitting between them. The CDR3 totals 13 residues. Germline CDR1 SEHNR, CDR2 FQNEAQ (reference sequence). The CDR3 DNA sequence: TGTGCCAGCAGCTTAATGGGGGAACTGGGCTACACCTTC. It is translated as CASSLMGELGYTF.

This rearrangement joins TRBV27 to TRBJ1-5; D call uncertain. The CDR3 sequence is 15 residues long. V was pared by 0 bases and J by 0 bases, with 6 bases between. CDR1 MNHEY and CDR2 SMNVEV come from the germline V gene (reference sequence). The CDR3 spells CASSLSGFSNQPQHF. The CDR3 region has the DNA TGTGCCAGCAGTTTATCAGGGTTTAGCAATCAGCCCCAGCATTTT.

The chain recombines TRBV10-3 with TRBJ1-2; 7 positions agree with TRBD1. From germline, CDR1 is ENHRY and CDR2 SYGVKD. The CDR3 runs 14 residues. V dropped 3 bases and J dropped 8; count of bases not matched to a gene: 9. In nucleotides, the CDR3 is TGTGCCATCAGTGACCTAGTCGTAGGGGGCGGCTACACCTTC. This gives the protein CAISDLVVGGGYTF.

The chain carries TRBV5-1 and TRBJ2-1, with 8 bases matching TRBD1. Per germline, CDR1 SGHRS and CDR2 YFSETQ. The length of the CDR3 is 15 residues. V gave up 0 bases and J gave up 7 bases; unmatched junction bases: 6. CDR3 in DNA: TGCGCCAGCAGCTTGGAAGGACAGGGATCTAATGAGCAGTTCTTC. It codes for CASSLEGQGSNEQFF.

V and J are TRBV19 and TRBJ2-1, with D perhaps TRBD1 or TRBD2 (5 bases each). Germline values: CDR1 LNHDA, CDR2 SQIVND (reference sequence). Trimming cost V 7 bases and J 0 bases, with 13 bases left between them. The CDR3 is 15 residues long. The CDR3 sequence: CASMRAGSSYNEQFF. The CDR3, as DNA: TGTGCCAGTATGAGGGCAGGGAGCTCCTACAATGAGCAGTTCTTC.

V is TRBV2 and J is TRBJ1-5; no clear D. Germline CDR1 reads SNHLY; CDR2 reads FYNNEI. The ends were cut back, 2 bases at V and 7 bases at J, with 9 bases in the middle. This CDR3 contains 13 residues. CDR3: CASSESVGQPQHF. The CDR3 coding sequence is TGTGCCAGCAGTGAATCCGTTGGGCAGCCCCAGCATTTT. Full variable domain (missing parts from reference TRBV2 and TRBJ1-5): EPEVTQTPSHQVTQMGQEVILRCVPISNHLYFYWYRQILGQKVEFLVSFYNNEISEKSEIFDDQFSVERPDGSNFTLKIRSTKLEDSAMYFCASSESVGQPQHFGDGTRLSIL.

This sequence joins TRBV30 and TRBJ2-7; the D gene is possibly TRBD1 (5 bases). Per the germline V gene, CDR1 is GTSNPN and CDR2 is SVGIG (reference sequence). The CDR3 runs to 13 residues. Trimming shortened V by 2 bases and J by 2 bases, and 10 bases separated the two germline ends. The CDR3 DNA follows: TGTGCCTGGAGTCCGGACATAGCCTACGAGCAGTACTTC. Its protein is CAWSPDIAYEQYF.

The V gene is TRBV7-9, the J gene TRBJ2-7; possibly TRBD1 for D (5 bases). The germline CDR1 and CDR2 sequences are SEHNR and FQNEAQ (reference sequence). The V end lost 5 bases, the J end lost 7 bases, and 12 bases lay between the germline ends. The CDR3 has 12 residues. The CDR3 nucleotides read TGTGCCAGCAGCGACGACAGCTCGGAGCAGTACGTC. It specifies CASSDDSSEQYV.

This chain connects TRBV27 to TRBJ2-7, with TRBD1 identical over 8 bases. This CDR3 has 13 amino acids. V lost 5 bases to trimming and J lost 7 bases; unmatched junction nucleotides: 7. Looked up from germline, CDR1 is MNHEY and CDR2 is SMNVEV (reference sequence). The CDR3 coding sequence is TGTGCCAGCAGTCTGACAGGGGCAAGTGAGCAGTACTTC. Protein sequence: CASSLTGASEQYF.

V is TRBV7-9 and J is TRBJ1-5; the D is unclear. V was cut by 4 bases and J by 7 bases, with 8 bases left in between. Germline assignment: CDR1 SEHNR and CDR2 FQNEAQ (reference sequence). CDR3 length: 12 amino acids. The CDR3 nucleotides read TGTGCCAGCAGCTCCCCGTTACAGCCCCAGCATTTT. It specifies CASSSPLQPQHF.

V usage is TRBV5-6 and J usage is TRBJ1-4; 7 bases align to TRBD1. V lost 5 bases, J lost 6 bases, and 7 bases stayed unmatched. The CDR3 consists of 14 residues. From germline, CDR1 is SGHDT and CDR2 YYEEEE. The CDR3 DNA is TGTGCCAGCAGATATAGAGGGGGCGATGAAAAACTGTTTTTT. This translates into CASRYRGGDEKLFF.

This clonotype was detected only once. The rearrangement joins TRBV7-9 to TRBJ2-7; 7 nucleotides agree with TRBD2. Per germline, CDR1 SEHNR and CDR2 FQNEAQ (reference sequence). V was pared by 0 bases and J by 6 bases, with 8 bases of the junction left unmatched. The CDR3 spans 15 residues. The CDR3 reads CASSLAGGFGSEQYF. The DNA for the CDR3 is TGTGCCAGCAGCTTAGCGGGGGGGTTCGGAAGCGAGCAGTACTTC.